This is a list of T cell receptor beta chains from one sample in a study of T-cell memory formation after mild COVID-19. TCRdb itself ran the 5' RACE reads through MiXCR, one entry per CDR3 protein. The sample lists roughly 600,000 distinct CDR3 sequences; more than 15% were seen once. Specimen: PBMCs or a T cell subset sorted from them (not recorded which). The receptor source for this set is an adult woman who had mild COVID-19 (a few samples of this study predate the infection). Cell type and time point are not known. Both conserved end residues are part of each CDR3. Each record gives: CDR3 length, clone size, J gene, V gene, CDR3 protein. The listing skips clone size in some rows; elsewhere it reads once, few, many or a size class.

14	few	TRBJ2-7	TRBV5-6	CASRLSGGIDEQYF
17	.	TRBJ1-2	TRBV4-1	CASSQLLLPGRNYGYTF
13	.	TRBJ2-5	TRBV6-5	CASRRQFVETQYF
13	many	TRBJ2-1	TRBV7-9	CASSVGTYNEQFF
14	.	TRBJ2-1	TRBV3-1	CASSPMGAHNEQFF
17	many	TRBJ1-4	TRBV7-9	CASSSRRQGATNEKLFF
15	few	TRBJ2-3	TRBV7-2	CASSLGLLRPDTQYF
17	few	TRBJ2-3	TRBV11-1	CASSGSRDRDRTDTQYF
17	.	TRBJ2-5	TRBV20-1	CSANPPQGRGNQETQYF
17	.	TRBJ2-3	TRBV4-3	CASSQEGAGGLTDTQYF
15	.	TRBJ1-1	TRBV27	CASRLFGKLNTEAFF
15	few	TRBJ2-1	TRBV12-3/TRBV12-4	CASSVRRGNYNEQFF
14	few	TRBJ2-1	TRBV24-1	CATSDGGVYNEQFF
14	few	TRBJ2-7	TRBV7-2	CASSLQPVGYEQYF
16	few	TRBJ2-3	TRBV9	CASSVGPRGGTDTQYF
15	.	TRBJ2-7	TRBV3-1	CASSHPGQGIYEQYF
15	.	TRBJ2-7	TRBV15	CATSGTSGRAYEQYF
14	.	TRBJ2-2	TRBV14	CASSQELSSGELFF
12	few	TRBJ2-3	TRBV27	CASSLKGVTQYF
12	.	TRBJ2-5	TRBV6-5	CASSGRGETQYF
11	.	TRBJ2-5	TRBV19	CATGIAETQYF
13	.	TRBJ2-7	TRBV29-1	CSVGQGLIYEQYF